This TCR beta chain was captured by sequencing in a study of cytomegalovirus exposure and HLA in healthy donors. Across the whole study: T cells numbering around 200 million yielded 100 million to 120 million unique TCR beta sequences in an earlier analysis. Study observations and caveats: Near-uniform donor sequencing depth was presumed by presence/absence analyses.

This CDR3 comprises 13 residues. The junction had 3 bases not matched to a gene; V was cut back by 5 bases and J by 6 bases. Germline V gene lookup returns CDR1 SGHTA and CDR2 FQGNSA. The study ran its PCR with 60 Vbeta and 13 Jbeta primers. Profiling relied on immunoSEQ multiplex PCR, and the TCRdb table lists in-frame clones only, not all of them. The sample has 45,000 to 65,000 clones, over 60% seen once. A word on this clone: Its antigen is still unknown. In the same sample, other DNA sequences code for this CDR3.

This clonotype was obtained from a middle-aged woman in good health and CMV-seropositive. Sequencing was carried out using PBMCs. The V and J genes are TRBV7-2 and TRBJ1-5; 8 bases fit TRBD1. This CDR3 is CASSPDRVQPQHF. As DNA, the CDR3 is TGTGCCAGCAGCCCGGACAGGGTTCAGCCCCAGCATTTT.